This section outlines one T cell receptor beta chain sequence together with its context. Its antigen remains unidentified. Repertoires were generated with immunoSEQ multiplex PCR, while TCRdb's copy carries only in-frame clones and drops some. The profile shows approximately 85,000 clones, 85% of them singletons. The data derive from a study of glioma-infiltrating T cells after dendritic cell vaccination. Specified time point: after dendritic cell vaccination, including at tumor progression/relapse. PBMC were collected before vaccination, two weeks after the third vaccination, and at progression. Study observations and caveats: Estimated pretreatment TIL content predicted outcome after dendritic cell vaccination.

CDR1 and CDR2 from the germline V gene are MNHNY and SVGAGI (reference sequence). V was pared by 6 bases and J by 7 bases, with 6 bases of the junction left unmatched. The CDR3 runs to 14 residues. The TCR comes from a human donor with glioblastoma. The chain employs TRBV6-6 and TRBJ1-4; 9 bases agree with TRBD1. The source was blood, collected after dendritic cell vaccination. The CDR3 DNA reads TGTGCCAGCAGGAGGGGACAGGGTAGTGAAAAACTGTTTTTT. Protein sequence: CASRRGQGSEKLFF.